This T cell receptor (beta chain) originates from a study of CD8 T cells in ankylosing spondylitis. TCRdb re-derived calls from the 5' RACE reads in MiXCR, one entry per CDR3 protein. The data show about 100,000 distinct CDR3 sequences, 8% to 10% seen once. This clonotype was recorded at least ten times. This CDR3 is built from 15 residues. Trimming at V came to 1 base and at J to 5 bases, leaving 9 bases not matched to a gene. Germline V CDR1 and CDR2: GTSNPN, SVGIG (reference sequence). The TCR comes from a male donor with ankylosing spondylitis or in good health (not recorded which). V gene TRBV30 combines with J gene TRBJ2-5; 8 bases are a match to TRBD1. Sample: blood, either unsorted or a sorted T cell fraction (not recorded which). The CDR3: CAWSGDRSKPETQYF. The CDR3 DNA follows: TGTGCCTGGAGTGGGGACAGGTCTAAACCCGAGACCCAGTACTTC.